This note documents a single TCR beta chain sequence. The data belong to a study of blood T cell repertoires in COVID-19. CDR1 is LNHDA and CDR2 is SQIVND in the germline V gene (reference sequence). Trimming at V came to 5 bases and at J to 1 base, leaving 6 bases not matched to a gene. The CDR3 loop spans 15 amino acids. Some clones are missing from TCRdb's copy, which holds only in-frame ones; the method was immunoSEQ multiplex PCR. The data show around 130,000 clones, around 84% seen once. The source is a human donor in a cohort sampled during active COVID-19. The genes are TRBV19 and TRBJ2-7, with 9 bases fitting TRBD1. The source material was peripheral blood. CDR3 residues: CASSPGQGGSYEQYF. In DNA form, the CDR3 reads TGTGCCAGTAGTCCGGGACAGGGAGGGTCCTACGAGCAGTACTTC. Full variable domain (remainder filled in from reference TRBV19 and TRBJ2-7): DGGITQSPKYLFRKEGQNVTLSCEQNLNHDAMYWYRQDPGQGLRLIYYSQIVNDFQKGDIAEGYSVSREKKESFPLTVTSAQKNPTAFYLCASSPGQGGSYEQYFGPGTRLTVT.